This T cell receptor (beta chain) was recovered during a study of OX40 agonist ivuxolimab in advanced cancers. General study results and limits: CD8+ T cells showed, on average, more clonal expansion than CD4+ cells. Clonal expansion from baseline to week 6 occurred in both CD4+ and CD8+ T cells.

This clone showed up just once. Its antigen is undetermined. Sequenced by immunoSEQ multiplex PCR; TCRdb stores in-frame clones only, minus some. The table includes roughly 20,000 clones, over 70% detected once. Sequenced material: CD4+ or CD8+ T cells sorted from blood, taken in a trial of the OX40 agonist ivuxolimab. The TCR comes from an adult with an advanced solid tumor such as melanoma, head and neck, liver or kidney cancer.

CDR3 nucleotide sequence: TGCGCCAGCAGCCAAGATCGAAATCGGCGGTTCTTC. Translated, it gives CASSQDRNRRFF. This chain connects TRBV4-1 to TRBJ2-1; D gene uncertain. The CDR3 consists of 12 residues. V lost 0 bases and J 15 bases, leaving 12 bases between the germline ends. Germline V gives CDR1 MGHRA, CDR2 YSYEKL.